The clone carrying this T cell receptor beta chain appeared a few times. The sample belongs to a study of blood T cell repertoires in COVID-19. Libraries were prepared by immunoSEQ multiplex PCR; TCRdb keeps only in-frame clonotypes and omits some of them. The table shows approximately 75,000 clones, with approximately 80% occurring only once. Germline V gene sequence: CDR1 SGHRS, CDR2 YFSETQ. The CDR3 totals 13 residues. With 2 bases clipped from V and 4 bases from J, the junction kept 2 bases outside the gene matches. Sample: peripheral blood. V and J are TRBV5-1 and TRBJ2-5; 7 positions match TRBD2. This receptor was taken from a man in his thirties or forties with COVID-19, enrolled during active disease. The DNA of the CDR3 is TGCGCCAGCAGCTTCAGGGAGGGAGAGACCCAGTACTTC. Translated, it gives CASSFREGETQYF.